This T cell receptor beta chain is drawn from a study of cytomegalovirus exposure and HLA in healthy donors. Study-level findings and limits: A likely sequencing artifact accounted for one observed cluster of highly shared sequence variants. A later examination showed that TCR association rates differed by HLA locus, with DRB1 most and HLA-C fewest.

The PCR used 60 Vbeta and 13 Jbeta primers. Method: immunoSEQ multiplex PCR; TCRdb's copy keeps in-frame clones and lacks some. The sample holds about 200,000 clones; more than 9.5% are singletons and the top ten take about 7.8%. Only a few counts were recorded for this clone. What it recognizes is unknown. The CDR3 sequence is 15 residues long. CDR1 SGDLS and CDR2 YYNGEE come from the germline V gene. V trimming: 2 bases; J trimming: 4 bases; junction bases outside the gene matches: 4. V gene TRBV9 combines with J gene TRBJ1-1; 11 positions match TRBD1. This sequence was found in a middle-aged man in good health and CMV-seropositive. The sequenced sample was PBMCs. CDR3 in amino acids: CASSVGGQGATEAFF. CDR3 DNA: TGTGCCAGCAGCGTGGGTGGACAGGGGGCCACTGAAGCTTTCTTT.